Included here is one TCR beta chain sequence, with context. Its target is unknown. This sample was taken from a study of shared clonotypes between healthy human individuals. Study results and limitations: Roughly 5.3% of naive CD4 clonotypes were common to several donors.

The CDR3 totals 15 residues. CDR1 is MDHEN, CDR2 SYDVKM, per germline. The ends were cut back, 5 bases at V and 1 base at J, with 14 bases in the middle. Clones were read by immunoSEQ multiplex PCR, and TCRdb kept only the in-frame ones, dropping some. Of about 1.5 million clones listed, over 95% are singletons. The sample was naive CD4+ T cells sorted from blood. The subset denotes: CD45RA+ positively selected. The chain is built from TRBV28 and TRBJ1-1; TRBD1 is a possible D gene (6 bases). This clonotype was sampled from a man younger than 40 in good health. Here the CDR3 DNA reads TGTGCCAGCAGTCAGGGAAGGGGGTGGAACACTGAAGCTTTCTTT. Amino acid sequence: CASSQGRGWNTEAFF.